This TCR beta chain came from a study of siplizumab effects on memory and regulatory T cells. Findings and limits, study-wide: To unstimulated subsets, only a minor fraction of alloreactive clones could be mapped.

Only in-frame clones appear in the TCRdb table, and some are missing; sequencing was by immunoSEQ multiplex PCR. The sample holds 65,000 to 90,000 clones, 85% to 95% seen once. Details on this clone: The antigen is not known.

This CDR3 has 15 amino acids. Trimming removed 2 bases from V and 4 bases from J; junction bases left unmatched: 5. Germline V lookup: CDR1 SGHKS, CDR2 YYEKEE (reference sequence). The chain uses TRBV5-5 and TRBJ1-3, with TRBD1 matching 8 bases. This TCR derives from a human donor in good health. Material for sequencing was CD8+ T cells sorted from blood. The CDR3 is CASSLPGQEGNTIYF. The CDR3 region has the DNA TGTGCCAGCAGCTTACCGGGACAGGAAGGAAACACCATATATTTT.